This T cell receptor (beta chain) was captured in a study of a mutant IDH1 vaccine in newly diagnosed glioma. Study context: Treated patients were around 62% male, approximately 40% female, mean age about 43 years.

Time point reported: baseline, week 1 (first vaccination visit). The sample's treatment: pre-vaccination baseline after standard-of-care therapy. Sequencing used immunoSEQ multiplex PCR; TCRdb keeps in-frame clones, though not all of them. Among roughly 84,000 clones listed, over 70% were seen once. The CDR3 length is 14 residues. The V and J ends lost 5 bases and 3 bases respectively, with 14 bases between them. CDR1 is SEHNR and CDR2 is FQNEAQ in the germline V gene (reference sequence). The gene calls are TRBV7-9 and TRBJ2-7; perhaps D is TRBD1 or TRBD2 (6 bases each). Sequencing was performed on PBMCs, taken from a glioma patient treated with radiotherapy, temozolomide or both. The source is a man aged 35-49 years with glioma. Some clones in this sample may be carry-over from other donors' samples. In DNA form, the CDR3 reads TGTGCCAGCAGCCTACAGGGAGGAGACTACGAGCAGTACTTC. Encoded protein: CASSLQGGDYEQYF.